A selection of T cell receptor beta chains follows, all from one sample in a study of cytomegalovirus exposure and HLA in healthy donors. Here immunoSEQ multiplex PCR was the method, and the copy in TCRdb shows in-frame clones only, minus some. The table lists some 130,000 clones, around 77% of them singletons. Sequenced input: PBMCs. The receptors were gathered from a woman aged 60-70 years in good health and CMV-seronegative. Both conserved end residues are part of each CDR3. The D gene is left open where the match is weak. Clone size is shown for a subset of rows, as once, few, many or a class of expanded clone.

v_call	d_call	j_call	clone_size	cdr3_aa	cdr3_nt
TRBV21-1	NA	TRBJ1-1	NA	CASPWDRAPTEAFF	TGTGCCAGCCCCTGGGACAGGGCCCCCACTGAAGCTTTCTTT
TRBV7-6	NA	TRBJ1-1	few	CASSLLQDLNTEAFF	TGTGCCAGCAGCTTACTACAGGACCTGAACACTGAAGCTTTCTTT
TRBV27	NA	TRBJ1-4	NA	CASSLSASGEKLFF	TGTGCCAGCAGTTTGAGTGCAAGCGGTGAAAAACTGTTTTTT
TRBV30	NA	TRBJ2-3	NA	CAWSRRTDTQYF	TGTGCCTGGAGTAGGAGAACAGATACGCAGTATTTT
TRBV7-8	NA	TRBJ2-7	NA	CASSPLDPSGYYEQYF	TGTGCCAGCAGCCCCCTTGACCCGTCGGGGTACTACGAGCAGTACTTC
TRBV14	NA	TRBJ2-7	NA	CASSQDTGLVYEQYF	TGTGCCAGCAGCCAAGATACGGGTTTGGTTTACGAGCAGTACTTC
TRBV11-2	NA	TRBJ2-7	NA	CASRQGIIYEQYF	TGTGCCAGCAGACAGGGAATCATCTACGAGCAGTACTTC
TRBV28	TRBD1	TRBJ2-2	NA	CASSSIQGDTGELFF	TGTGCCAGCAGCTCGATTCAGGGGGACACCGGGGAGCTGTTTTTT
TRBV28	NA	TRBJ1-2	NA	CASSLLLQAWAPRNYGYTF	TGTGCCAGCAGTTTACTCCTACAGGCCTGGGCACCTCGTAACTATGGCTACACCTTC
TRBV9	TRBD1	TRBJ2-1	NA	CASSVAGTGYNEQFF	TGTGCCAGCAGCGTAGCAGGGACAGGTTACAATGAGCAGTTCTTC
TRBV28	TRBD2	TRBJ2-7	NA	CASSLPRVSGRAGFGSYEQYF	TGTGCCAGCAGTTTACCCCGGGTTAGCGGGAGGGCCGGCTTCGGCTCCTACGAGCAGTACTTC
TRBV18	NA	TRBJ1-5	few	CASSPLGGQNQPQHF	TGTGCCAGCTCACCTCTCGGGGGGCAGAATCAGCCCCAGCATTTT
TRBV30	TRBD2	TRBJ2-3	few	CAWSDGLAGGPRDTQYF	TGTGCCTGGAGTGATGGTCTAGCGGGAGGGCCGCGGGATACGCAGTATTTT
TRBV4-2	NA	TRBJ1-5	few	CASSQENTREGRPQHF	TGTGCCAGCAGCCAAGAAAATACCAGGGAGGGAAGGCCCCAGCATTTT
TRBV5-1	NA	TRBJ2-1	few	CASNLDGANNNEQFF	TGCGCCAGCAACTTGGATGGGGCTAACAACAATGAGCAGTTCTTC
TRBV10-2	NA	TRBJ1-1	NA	CASSEDRKNTEAFF	TGCGCCAGCAGTGAGGACAGAAAGAACACTGAAGCTTTCTTT
TRBV2	NA	TRBJ2-6	NA	CASSYSGANVLTF	TGTGCCAGCAGCTACTCTGGGGCCAACGTCCTGACTTTC
TRBV27	NA	TRBJ1-4	NA	CASSPYGRKLFF	TGTGCCAGCAGTCCCTACGGTCGAAAACTGTTTTTT
TRBV4-1	NA	TRBJ1-1	few	CASSQGYRVVTEAFF	TGCGCCAGCAGCCAAGGCTACAGGGTTGTCACTGAAGCTTTCTTT
TRBV18	NA	TRBJ1-4	few	CASSPSSGSGGGEKLFF	TGTGCCAGCTCACCGTCGTCGGGTAGCGGGGGCGGAGAAAAACTGTTTTTT
TRBV5-1	TRBD1	TRBJ2-7	once	CASSLRGQGAYEQYF	TGCGCCAGCAGCTTGCGTGGACAGGGTGCGTACGAGCAGTACTTC
TRBV28	TRBD2	TRBJ2-3	few	CASSLFLGLAGASTDTQYF	TGTGCCAGCAGTTTATTCCTCGGACTAGCGGGGGCCAGCACAGATACGCAGTATTTT
TRBV6-1	TRBD1	TRBJ2-3	once	CASSLTGGTDTQYF	TGTGCCAGCAGTTTGACAGGGGGCACAGATACGCAGTATTTT
TRBV5-1	NA	TRBJ2-3	NA	CASSLSVLSTDTQYF	TGCGCCAGCAGCTTATCGGTACTCTCCACAGATACGCAGTATTTT
TRBV2	NA	TRBJ2-7	NA	CASVGKGEGPYEQYF	TGTGCCAGCGTGGGGAAGGGGGAGGGCCCCTACGAGCAGTACTTC
TRBV7-9	NA	TRBJ2-1	NA	CASSLGLAIHEQFF	TGTGCCAGCAGCTTAGGGCTAGCGATCCATGAGCAGTTCTTC
TRBV6-6	NA	TRBJ1-1	NA	CASRLQVNTEAFF	TGTGCCAGCAGATTACAGGTGAACACTGAAGCTTTCTTT
TRBV7-6	TRBD1	TRBJ2-3	NA	CASSRQGTYSADTQYF	TGTGCCAGCAGCCGACAGGGGACCTACTCCGCAGATACGCAGTATTTT
TRBV27	TRBD2	TRBJ2-1	NA	CASIREGGRGLNEQFF	TGTGCCAGCATCAGGGAGGGCGGGAGGGGACTCAATGAGCAGTTCTTC
TRBV2	NA	TRBJ2-7	NA	CASRYEATYEQYF	TGTGCCAGCAGGTACGAGGCGACCTACGAGCAGTACTTC
TRBV6-5	NA	TRBJ1-2	NA	CASSSAGVGYTF	TGTGCCAGCAGTTCGGCAGGGGTGGGCTACACCTTC
TRBV5-1	NA	TRBJ1-2	few	CASSPGLVSGLFPTNGYTF	TGCGCCAGCAGCCCGGGATTGGTGAGTGGTCTCTTCCCGACAAATGGCTACACCTTC
TRBV5-4	NA	TRBJ1-6	NA	CASSLLNSLSPLHF	TGTGCCAGCAGCTTGTTAAATTCTCTCTCTCCCCTCCACTTT
TRBV5-1	TRBD2	TRBJ2-1	NA	CASSPRTSGSYNEQFF	TGCGCCAGCAGCCCAAGGACTAGCGGGAGCTACAATGAGCAGTTCTTC
TRBV15	NA	TRBJ2-5	NA	CATSRDNREETQYF	TGTGCCACCAGCAGAGATAATCGAGAAGAGACCCAGTACTTC
TRBV6-1	TRBD1	TRBJ1-5	NA	CASQGVLGSNQPQHF	TGTGCCTCCCAGGGGGTCCTAGGAAGCAATCAGCCCCAGCATTTT